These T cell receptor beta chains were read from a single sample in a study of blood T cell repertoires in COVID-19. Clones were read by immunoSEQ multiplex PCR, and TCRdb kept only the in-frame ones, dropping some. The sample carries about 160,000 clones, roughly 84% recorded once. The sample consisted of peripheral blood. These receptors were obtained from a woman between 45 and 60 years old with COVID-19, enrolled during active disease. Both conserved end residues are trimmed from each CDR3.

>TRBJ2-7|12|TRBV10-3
AIAVQAGDYEQY
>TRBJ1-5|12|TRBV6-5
ASSTHRDNQPQH
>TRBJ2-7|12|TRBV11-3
ASSLAGKSYEQY
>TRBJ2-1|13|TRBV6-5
ASSKGTSGSWEQF
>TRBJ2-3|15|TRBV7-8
ASSPRTSGAPTDTQY
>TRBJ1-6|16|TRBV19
ASPPRGGTSSYNSPLH
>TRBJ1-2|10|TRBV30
AWDSLTYGYT
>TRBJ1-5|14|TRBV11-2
ASSLEGAAGSQPQH
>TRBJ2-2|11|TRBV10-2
ASNDREVGELF
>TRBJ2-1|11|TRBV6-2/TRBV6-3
ASSAGLAGEQF
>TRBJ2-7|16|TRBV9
ASSPGWGLEFQNYEQY
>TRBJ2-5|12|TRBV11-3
ASSLPGIQETQY
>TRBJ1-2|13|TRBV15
ATSRERGGGYGYT
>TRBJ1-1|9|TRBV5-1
ASSSGSGAF
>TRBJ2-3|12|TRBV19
ATRGQTSTDTQY
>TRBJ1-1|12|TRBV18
ASSKGHSNTEAF
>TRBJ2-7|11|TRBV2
ASTGQGGYEQY
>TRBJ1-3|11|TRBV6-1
ASSENGQRTIY
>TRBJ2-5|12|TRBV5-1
ASSLVGFQETQY
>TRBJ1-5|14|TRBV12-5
ASGLVDGRGLQPQH
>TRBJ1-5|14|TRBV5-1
ASSGGQGFSNQPQH
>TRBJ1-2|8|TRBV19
ASMGGVHT
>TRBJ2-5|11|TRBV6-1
ASSEERIETQY
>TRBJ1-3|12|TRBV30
AWSVPDRGNTIY
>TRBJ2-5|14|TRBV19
ASRQLAGAVQETQY
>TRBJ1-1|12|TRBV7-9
ASSDRDSRTEAF
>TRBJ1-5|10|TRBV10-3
AIKGGEGPQH
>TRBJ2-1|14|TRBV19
ASSMRDSRSYNEQF
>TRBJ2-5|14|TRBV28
ASSPSSGGTQETQY
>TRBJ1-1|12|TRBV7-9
ASSLADFNTEAF
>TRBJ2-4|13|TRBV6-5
ASTDFLRGKNIQY
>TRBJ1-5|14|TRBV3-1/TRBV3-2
ASSQDRGGGNQPQH
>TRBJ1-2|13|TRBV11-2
ASSAQQGAGYGYT
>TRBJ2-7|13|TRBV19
ASSIFHMGGYEQY
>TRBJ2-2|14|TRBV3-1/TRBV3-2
ASSRTGTTNTGELF
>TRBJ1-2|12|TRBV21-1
ASSRREKNYGYT
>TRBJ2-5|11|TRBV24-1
ATSGAPSETQY
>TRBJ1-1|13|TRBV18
ASSPREGMNTEAF
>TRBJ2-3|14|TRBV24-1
ATSDWRAGSTDTQY
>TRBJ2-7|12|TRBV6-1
ASSEGGGSYEQY